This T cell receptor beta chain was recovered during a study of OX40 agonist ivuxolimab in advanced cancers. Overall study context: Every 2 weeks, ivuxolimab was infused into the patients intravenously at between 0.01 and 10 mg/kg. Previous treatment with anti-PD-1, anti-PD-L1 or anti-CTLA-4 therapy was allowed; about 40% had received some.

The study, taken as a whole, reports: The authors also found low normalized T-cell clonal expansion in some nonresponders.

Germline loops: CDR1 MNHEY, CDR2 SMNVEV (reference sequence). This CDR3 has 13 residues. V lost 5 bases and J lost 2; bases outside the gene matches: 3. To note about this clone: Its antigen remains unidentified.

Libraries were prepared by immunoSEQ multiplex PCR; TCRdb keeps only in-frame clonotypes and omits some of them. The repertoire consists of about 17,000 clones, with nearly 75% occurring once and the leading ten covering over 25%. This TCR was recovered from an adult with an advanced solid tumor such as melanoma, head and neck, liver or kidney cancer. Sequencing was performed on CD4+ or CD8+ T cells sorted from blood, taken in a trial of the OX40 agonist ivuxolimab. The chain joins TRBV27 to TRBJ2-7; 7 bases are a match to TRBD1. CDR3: CASSEGQAYEQYF. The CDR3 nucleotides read TGTGCCAGCAGTGAAGGACAGGCCTACGAGCAGTACTTC.